The 30 T cell receptor beta chains below were found in one sample sequenced in a study of CD8 T cells in Susac syndrome (dated by TCRdb to the late 2010s). Library construction relied on the immunoSEQ multiplex PCR assay. RNA was extracted with the RNeasy kit and roughly 0.45 to 1 ug was reverse transcribed using random hexamers. Using fastp trimming at Q25 and MiXCR clonotype assembly, TCRdb reanalyzed the public sequencing data and kept in-frame beta chains. Each record represents a unique CDR3 protein, reported with the most common genes and DNA among its rows. This sample comprises 150,000 to 200,000 distinct CDR3 sequences, 85% to 95% of them detected only once. Together, the top ten hold 0.09% to 0.1% of the sample. Sequencing input: CD4+ T cells from PBMCs. The origin of the receptors is a human donor with Susac syndrome.

The CDR3 nucleotides are TGTGCCAGCAGCTTAGATGGGGTGTACACTGAAGCTTTCTTT. Translating gives CASSLDGVYTEAFF. The rearrangement links TRBV7-9 to TRBJ1-1; D is uncertain. The CDR3 has 14 amino acids. Germline V CDR1 and CDR2: SEHNR, FQNEAQ (reference sequence). Between the trimmed V and J ends, which lost 1 base and 3 bases, there was a span of 9 bases.

In its sample, this clonotype was seen a few times. The rearrangement joins TRBV4-2 to TRBJ2-5, with D possibly TRBD2 on 5 matching bases. Germline CDR1 is LGHNA and CDR2 is YNFKEQ. This CDR3 has 14 residues. The V gene lost 4 bases and the J gene lost 2 bases, with 11 bases spanning the gap. The CDR3 protein is CASSPGVSQETQYF. The CDR3 DNA sequence: TGTGCCAGCAGCCCCGGGGTCAGTCAAGAGACCCAGTACTTC.

The chain has TRBV30 and TRBJ2-1, with 13 bases lining up with TRBD2. V was clipped by 1 base and J by 5 bases; unmatched bases: 2. Germline-derived CDR1 and CDR2 are GTSNPN and SVGIG (reference sequence). CDR3 length: 15 amino acids. CDR3: CAWSGGLAGNNEQFF. CDR3 nucleotides: TGTGCCTGGAGTGGGGGACTAGCGGGGAACAATGAGCAGTTCTTC.

This chain uses TRBV9 with TRBJ2-1; 7 positions agree with TRBD2. Germline CDR1 and CDR2: SGDLS and YYNGEE. The junction had 6 bases not matched to a gene; V was cut back by 3 bases and J by 9 bases. This CDR3 is built from 13 residues. CDR3: CASSAGGLTEQFF. CDR3 DNA sequence: TGTGCCAGCAGCGCGGGAGGCTTAACTGAGCAGTTCTTC.

This clonotype is a singleton in its sample. The V call is TRBV30, the J call TRBJ1-6, with D perhaps matching TRBD1 (5 bases). Deletions cut 1 base from V and 5 bases from J, with 12 bases between. The V gene's germline CDR1 is GTSNPN and CDR2 SVGIG (reference sequence). CDR3 length: 15 residues. CDR3 region: CAWSDRTRNNSPLHF. The DNA for the CDR3 is TGTGCCTGGAGTGACCGGACAAGAAATAATTCACCCCTCCACTTT.

The gene calls are TRBV5-1 and TRBJ2-2, with D hard to call. Trimming removed 0 bases at V and 7 bases at J, with 4 bases between. The CDR3 totals 12 residues. Looked up from germline, CDR1 is SGHRS and CDR2 is YFSETQ. The CDR3 region has the DNA TGCGCCAGCAGCTTGGACGGCGGGGAGCTGTTTTTT. Translating gives CASSLDGGELFF.

V usage is TRBV2 and J usage is TRBJ1-2; TRBD1 is a possible D gene (6 bases). V lost 7 bases and J 1 base, leaving 19 bases between the germline ends. The CDR3 contains 16 residues. Germline lookup yields CDR1 SNHLY and CDR2 FYNNEI. CDR3 nucleotides: TGTGCCAGCACCGAGGGGCAGGGGAGGGGTAACTATGGCTACACCTTC. This codes for CASTEGQGRGNYGYTF.

The gene calls are TRBV5-6 and TRBJ2-5; no definite D call. CDR1 and CDR2 from the germline V gene are SGHDT and YYEEEE. The CDR3 length is 15 residues. V gave up 5 bases and J gave up 4 bases, with 18 bases separating them. This CDR3 reads CASRQKGPKVETQYF. Written as DNA, the CDR3 is TGTGCCAGCAGGCAGAAGGGCCCTAAGGTAGAGACCCAGTACTTC.

The chain joins TRBV28 to TRBJ2-7; possibly TRBD1 for D (5 bases). This CDR3 region has 13 residues. Germline V gene data show CDR1 as MDHEN and CDR2 as SYDVKM. Trimming took 11 bases from V and 0 from J, leaving 14 bases between them. The CDR3 here is CAEQDPSSYEQYF. The DNA for the CDR3 is TGTGCCGAACAGGACCCGAGCTCCTACGAGCAGTACTTC. The variable domain in full, completed from reference TRBV28 and TRBJ2-7, reads DVKVTQSSRYLVKRTGEKVFLECVQDMDHENMFWYRQDPGLGLRLIYFSYDVKMKEKGDIPEGYSVSREKKERFSLILESASTNQTSMYLCAEQDPSSYEQYFGPGTRLTVT.

The V call is TRBV7-6, the J call TRBJ2-1, with D possibly matching TRBD2 (6 bases). The CDR3 runs to 14 residues. Germline CDR1 and CDR2: SGHVS and FNYEAQ. V was cut by 3 bases and J by 3 bases, with 9 bases left in between. Written as DNA, the CDR3 is TGTGCCAGCAGCTTCAGACTAGACTACAATGAGCAGTTCTTC. Its translation is CASSFRLDYNEQFF.

V and J are TRBV6-1 and TRBJ1-1; 9 bases are shared with TRBD1. J was trimmed by 6 bases and V by 6 bases; bases with no gene match: 14. The CDR3 runs to 16 residues. Germline-derived CDR1 and CDR2 are MNHNS and SASEGT. CDR3 DNA sequence: TGTGCCAGCAGGGGGACAGGGAGAGGTATGAGGGCTGAAGCTTTCTTT. Amino acid sequence: CASRGTGRGMRAEAFF.

In this sample, this clonotype turned up once. This chain connects TRBV19 to TRBJ1-2, with D perhaps TRBD1 (6 bases). The CDR3 runs to 15 residues. CDR1 is LNHDA and CDR2 is SQIVND in the germline V gene (reference sequence). The V end lost 2 bases, the J end lost 4 bases, and 14 bases lay between the germline ends. CDR3 DNA: TGTGCCAGTAGTATAAACAGGGATATTGGCTATGGCTACACCTTC. It is translated as CASSINRDIGYGYTF.

CDR3 protein: CASSLLAGVETQYF. The CDR3 region has the DNA TGTGCCAGCAGCTTACTAGCGGGAGTGGAGACCCAGTACTTC. The chain joins TRBV7-6 to TRBJ2-5; 10 bases are shared with TRBD2. The CDR3 spans 14 residues. From germline, CDR1 is SGHVS and CDR2 FNYEAQ. V gave up 2 bases and J gave up 5 bases; unmatched junction bases: 2.

The chain recombines TRBV7-6 with TRBJ2-5; perhaps D is TRBD1 or TRBD2 (5 bases each). This CDR3 comprises 15 residues. The germline V gene has CDR1 SGHVS and CDR2 FNYEAQ. Trimming shortened V by 1 base and J by 5 bases, and 14 bases separated the two germline ends. CDR3: CASSLGPQGAETQYF. CDR3 DNA sequence: TGTGCCAGCAGCTTAGGGCCCCAGGGAGCCGAGACCCAGTACTTC.

V usage is TRBV20-1 and J usage is TRBJ2-5; a weak D match, TRBD2 (9 bases). The V end lost 6 bases, the J end lost 5 bases, and 22 bases lay between the germline ends. Germline CDR1 is DFQATT and CDR2 is SNEGSKA (reference sequence). The CDR3 extends over 15 amino acids. CDR3 sequence (DNA): TGCAGTGCCAGGGGGCCTAGCGGGATCGGTGAGACCCAGTACTTC. Its protein is CSARGPSGIGETQYF.

The V and J genes are TRBV30 and TRBJ2-4, with TRBD1 matching 10 bases. With 8 bases clipped from V and 2 bases from J, the junction kept 9 bases outside the gene matches. This CDR3 has 15 residues. Germline V CDR1 and CDR2: GTSNPN, SVGIG (reference sequence). The CDR3 spells CAGDGTGDTKNIQYF. The CDR3 DNA is TGTGCCGGGGACGGGACAGGGGATACCAAAAACATTCAGTACTTC.

V and J are TRBV28 and TRBJ1-5, with D possibly being TRBD1 (6 bases). Germline V CDR1 and CDR2: MDHEN, SYDVKM. The CDR3 is 13 amino acids. V gave up 7 bases and J gave up 10 bases, with 17 bases separating them. CDR3 nucleotides: TGTGCCAGCATGAGACAGGCCTTGGCACCCCAGCATTTT. Amino acids: CASMRQALAPQHF.

The chain uses TRBV6-6 and TRBJ2-3; no reliable D call. V was trimmed by 3 bases and J by 0 bases, leaving 10 bases between them. The CDR3 has 15 residues. From germline, CDR1 is MNHNY and CDR2 SVGAGI (reference sequence). CDR3 nucleotide sequence: TGTGCCAGCAGTTATAGGGCCGACAGCACAGATACGCAGTATTTT. This gives the protein CASSYRADSTDTQYF.

This chain links TRBV6-5 with TRBJ2-5; no firm D call. Per germline, CDR1 MNHEY and CDR2 SVGAGI. V gave up 0 bases and J gave up 9 bases, with 14 bases separating them. This CDR3 is 14 amino acids long. CDR3 residues: CASSYSTAAQSQYF. CDR3 bases: TGTGCCAGCAGTTACTCGACTGCAGCCCAGTCCCAGTACTTC.

The J gene is TRBJ1-6, the V gene TRBV20-1; weak D call: TRBD1 (6 bases). The ends were cut back, 5 bases at V and 6 bases at J, with 8 bases in the middle. CDR1 DFQATT and CDR2 SNEGSKA come from the germline V gene (reference sequence). There are 12 residues in the CDR3. CDR3 DNA sequence: TGCAGTGCTGGGGACACTAATTCACCCCTCCACTTT. Its protein product is CSAGDTNSPLHF.

V and J are TRBV4-2 and TRBJ2-5; tentative D call: TRBD2 (6 bases). Trimming took off 4 bases at V and 5 bases at J, with 14 bases between the two ends. Germline-derived CDR1 and CDR2 are LGHNA and YNFKEQ. There are 14 residues in the CDR3. CDR3 region: CASSLTLGGETQYF. Here the CDR3 DNA reads TGTGCCAGCAGCCTCACCCTTGGGGGGGAGACCCAGTACTTC.

The V and J genes are TRBV2 and TRBJ2-5; tentatively, D is TRBD1 (6 bases). The CDR3 sequence is 14 residues long. Germline V lookup: CDR1 SNHLY, CDR2 FYNNEI. V was clipped by 4 bases and J by 1 base, with 10 bases between them. CDR3 loop: CASSARQAQETQYF. CDR3 bases: TGTGCCAGCAGTGCGAGACAGGCCCAAGAGACCCAGTACTTC.

Here the CDR3 reads CASSDSRGGYNEQFF. For the CDR3, the DNA is TGTGCCAGCAGTGACTCGCGCGGGGGTTACAATGAGCAGTTCTTC. V usage is TRBV6-4 and J usage is TRBJ2-1, with 7 bases that match TRBD2. Trimming removed 0 bases from V and 4 bases from J; junction bases left unmatched: 3. Germline-derived CDR1 and CDR2 are MRHNA and SNTAGT. This CDR3 comprises 15 residues.

This chain joins TRBV3-1 and TRBJ1-6; 9 nucleotides match TRBD1. V gave up 9 bases and J gave up 5 bases; unmatched junction bases: 5. Germline CDR1 is LGHDT and CDR2 is YNNKEL (reference sequence). This CDR3 contains 14 residues. The CDR3 DNA reads as TGTGCCAGTTCGAGACAGGGGGATAATTCACCCCTCCACTTT. This codes for CASSRQGDNSPLHF.

The CDR3 nucleotides are TGCGCCAGCACAACGGACACTGAAGCTTTCTTT. This encodes CASTTDTEAFF. This chain uses TRBV4-1 with TRBJ1-1; no clear D. The CDR3 consists of 11 residues. The V end was cut by 7 bases, the J end by 3 bases, with 6 bases between. Looked up from germline, CDR1 is MGHRA and CDR2 is YSYEKL.

The chain couples TRBV6-1 to TRBJ1-5, with TRBD1 matching over 7 bases. The CDR3 covers 15 residues. The V gene's germline CDR1 is MNHNS and CDR2 SASEGT. V lost 8 bases to trimming and J lost 6 bases; unmatched junction nucleotides: 13. The CDR3 coding sequence is TGTGCCAGCGCGACAGGGACGGAGGGTGGTCAGCCCCAGCATTTT. Residues: CASATGTEGGQPQHF.

This rearrangement joins TRBV6-4 to TRBJ2-2, with D perhaps matching TRBD1 (6 bases). The V end was cut by 6 bases, the J end by 2 bases, with 10 bases between. Germline CDR1 MRHNA, CDR2 SNTAGT. The CDR3 consists of 14 residues. CDR3 loop: CASSGQPNTGELFF. CDR3 coding DNA: TGTGCCAGCAGCGGACAGCCTAACACCGGGGAGCTGTTTTTT.

The genes are TRBV4-1 and TRBJ2-3; no clear D. V was shortened by 1 base and J by 0 bases, with 8 bases between the two germline ends. There are 15 residues in the CDR3. Germline CDR1 MGHRA, CDR2 YSYEKL. This chain's CDR3 is CASSQGYSSTDTQYF. The DNA for the CDR3 is TGCGCCAGCAGCCAAGGTTACAGTAGCACAGATACGCAGTATTTT.

The rearrangement joins TRBV5-6 to TRBJ1-2, with a weak D call TRBD1 (6 bases). In germline, CDR1 is SGHDT, CDR2 YYEEEE. CDR3 length: 15 amino acids. The germline V and J ends were trimmed by 3 bases and 4 bases, with 16 bases remaining between them. The CDR3 nucleotides read TGTGCCAGCAGCTCGGGGGCGATTCGTCCCTATGGCTACACCTTC. Encoded protein: CASSSGAIRPYGYTF.

The chain links TRBV15 to TRBJ2-7; TRBD1 is a possible D gene (6 bases). Trimming stripped 8 bases from V and 0 bases from J, with 8 bases between. The germline V gene encodes CDR1 LNHNV and CDR2 YYDKDF (reference sequence). The CDR3 loop spans 12 amino acids. The CDR3 region has the DNA TGTGCCACCGGGGACAACTCCTACGAGCAGTACTTC. It yields the protein CATGDNSYEQYF.